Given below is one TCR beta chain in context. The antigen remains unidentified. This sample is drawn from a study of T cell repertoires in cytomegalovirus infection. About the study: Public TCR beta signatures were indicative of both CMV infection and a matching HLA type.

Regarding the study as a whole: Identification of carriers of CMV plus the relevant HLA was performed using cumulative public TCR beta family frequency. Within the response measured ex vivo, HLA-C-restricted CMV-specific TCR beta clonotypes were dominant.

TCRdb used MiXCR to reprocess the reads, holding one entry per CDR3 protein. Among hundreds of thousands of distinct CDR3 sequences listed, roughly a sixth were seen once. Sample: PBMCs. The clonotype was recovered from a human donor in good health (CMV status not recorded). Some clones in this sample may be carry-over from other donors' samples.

For the CDR3, the DNA is TGTGCCAGCAGCCAAGACACGACAGCCGATGAAGCTTTCTTT. Its protein is CASSQDTTADEAFF. This chain joins TRBV3-1 and TRBJ1-1; a possible D gene is TRBD1 (5 bases). The CDR3 has 14 residues. Germline V gene lookup returns CDR1 LGHDT and CDR2 YNNKEL (reference sequence). Between the trimmed V and J ends, which lost 0 bases and 7 bases, there was a span of 12 bases.